The 4 T cell receptor beta chains presented below share a single source sample, sequenced in a study of blood T cell repertoires in COVID-19. Produced via immunoSEQ multiplex PCR; TCRdb's table is partial and in-frame only. The sample includes roughly 140,000 clones, around 86% of them seen just once. The sample comprised PBMCs or T cells enriched from blood (not recorded which). These receptors all stem from a man between 60 and 75 years old who had recovered from COVID-19.

V is TRBV30 and J is TRBJ2-2, with 9 bases fitting TRBD2. The CDR3 length is 13 residues. Trimming cost V 3 bases and J 5 bases; bases outside gene matches: 1. Germline V gives CDR1 GTSNPN, CDR2 SVGIG (reference sequence). The CDR3 DNA follows: TGTGCCTGGAGAGGACTAGCGACCGGGGAGCTGTTTTTT. Amino acids: CAWRGLATGELFF.

The gene calls are TRBV27 and TRBJ2-1, with D maybe TRBD2 (6 bases). CDR3 size: 14 residues. V was trimmed by 7 bases and J by 3 bases, leaving 13 bases between them. Germline CDR1 is MNHEY and CDR2 is SMNVEV (reference sequence). The CDR3 spells CASTPGVGYNEQFF. The CDR3 nucleotides read TGTGCCAGCACCCCGGGGGTTGGCTACAATGAGCAGTTCTTC.

The chain recombines TRBV30 with TRBJ1-6, with unresolved D. The V gene's germline CDR1 is GTSNPN and CDR2 SVGIG (reference sequence). Trimming removed 8 bases from V and 4 bases from J, with 15 bases in between. The CDR3 covers 14 residues. CDR3 sequence reads: CAVPGTEYNSPLHF. DNA of the CDR3: TGTGCCGTCCCCGGAACAGAATATAATTCACCCCTCCACTTT. Full variable domain (rest looked up from reference TRBV30 and TRBJ1-6): SQTIHQWPATLVQPVGSPLSLECTVEGTSNPNLYWYRQAAGRGLQLLFYSVGIGQISSEVPQNLSASRPQDRQFILSSKKLLLSDSGFYLCAVPGTEYNSPLHFGNGTRLTVT.

On this clone: Other DNA sequences from this sample encode an identical CDR3 as well. J is TRBJ2-1 and V is TRBV3-1 (or the pseudogene TRBV3-2), with 9 bases fitting TRBD2. V shed 4 bases, J shed 2 bases, and the junction held 3 bases outside the gene matches. CDR1 and CDR2 from the germline V gene are LGHDT and YNNKEL (reference sequence). The CDR3 has 15 amino acids. In DNA, the CDR3 is TGTGCCAGCAGCCTCCGACTAGCGGCCTACAATGAGCAGTTCTTC. It specifies CASSLRLAAYNEQFF.